This T cell receptor beta chain was retrieved from a study of blood T cell repertoires in COVID-19 (dated by TCRdb to 2020 to 2022). Regarding the study in general: Samples covering the acute and convalescent phases of COVID-19 were provided by collaborators in the United States, Italy and Spain. The samples were drawn from two sources: the first 160 participants of the ongoing ImmuneRACE study, and fewer than 1,500 subjects contributed by 6 global collaborators. Subjects who had been exposed to COVID-19, were actively infected with it, or had recovered from it provided the deeply sampled blood TCRbeta repertoires that made up the dataset. The material from the prospective study consisted of cDNA or gDNA derived from T cells, B-cell-depleted T cells, or PBMCs. Sample metadata almost always included a de-identified subject ID, COVID-19 status, age in years and sex. The repertoires were made available in a free public database intended to serve as a resource for research on the immune response to SARS-CoV-2. Where HLA class I and class II types were available, the types were taken from metadata supplied by the sample provider, not from assay-based typing. What the work shows at the level of the full study, not this receptor alone: The quantity of clinical and demographic metadata differed by source and by participant and was supplied without curation.

This clone showed up just a few times. Its antigen remains unidentified. No base-level quality is on record; no much larger clone is a single base apart. A second Seattle source provided samples from volunteer blood donors who had recovered from COVID-19. Each collaborating institution followed its own protocols to collect whole blood in K2EDTA tubes. For TCRbeta analysis, collaborator samples were shipped as frozen whole blood, as isolated PBMCs, or as DNA extracted from either sample type. TCRbeta CDR3 regions were amplified from genomic DNA using the immunoSEQ Assay, a bias-controlled multiplex PCR. The published analysis was carried out like this. The number of nucleated cells in each sample was estimated from the amplification of reference gene primers within the assay. To quantify the absolute abundance of each unique TCRbeta CDR3 rearrangement, sequence reads were collapsed and filtered. For each sample, productive Simpson clonality was calculated as the square root of Simpson's diversity index across productive rearrangements. TCRdb limited this immuneACCESS table to in-frame rearrangements with V and J called. A share of clones is missing; checked studies link under half to unresolved V genes, and the rest is unexplained. V, J and clone size are those of that table, while D and trimming were read from the DNA. For this sample the table gives hundreds of thousands of clones, of which about 90% were detected only once. The ten largest make up 3% to 4% of the sample.

The CDR3 starts with the cysteine, ends with the phenylalanine, and has 14 residues. Only the CDR3 part of the read is kept: 42 bases, read in frame from the first base. At the junction V is shortened by 7 bases and J by 7 bases; bases outside the gene matches: 10. CDR1 is given as MNHNY and CDR2 as SVGAGI, both from the germline V gene (reference sequence). Sample: peripheral blood. In this chain, TRBV6-6 is recombined with TRBJ1-3, with TRBD1 identical over 7 junction bases. This clonotype originated in a woman between 18 and 29 years old who had recovered from COVID-19. The base sequence is TGTGCCAGCATCTTGAGGGGGCTAAGGAACACCATATATTTT. Its amino acids are CASILRGLRNTIYF.